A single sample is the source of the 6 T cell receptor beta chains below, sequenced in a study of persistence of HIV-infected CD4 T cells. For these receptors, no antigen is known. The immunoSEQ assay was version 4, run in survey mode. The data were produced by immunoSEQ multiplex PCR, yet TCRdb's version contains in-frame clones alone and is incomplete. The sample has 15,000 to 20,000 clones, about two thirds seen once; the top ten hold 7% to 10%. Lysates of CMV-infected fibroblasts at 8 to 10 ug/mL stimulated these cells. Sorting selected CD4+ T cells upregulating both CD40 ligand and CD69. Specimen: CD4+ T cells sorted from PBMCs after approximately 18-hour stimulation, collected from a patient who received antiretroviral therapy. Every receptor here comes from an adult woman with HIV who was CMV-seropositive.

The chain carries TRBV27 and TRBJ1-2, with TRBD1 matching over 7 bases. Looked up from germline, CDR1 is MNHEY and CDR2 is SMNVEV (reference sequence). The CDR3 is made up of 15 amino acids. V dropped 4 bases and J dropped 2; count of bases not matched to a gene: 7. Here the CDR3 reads CASSSSTGSNYGYTF. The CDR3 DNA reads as TGTGCCAGCAGTTCATCGACAGGGTCAAACTATGGCTACACCTTC.

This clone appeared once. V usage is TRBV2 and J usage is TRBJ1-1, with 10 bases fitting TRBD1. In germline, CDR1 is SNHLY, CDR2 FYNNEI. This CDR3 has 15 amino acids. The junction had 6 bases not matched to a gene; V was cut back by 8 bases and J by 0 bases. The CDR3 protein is CASERDRGMNTEAFF. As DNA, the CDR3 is TGTGCCAGCGAAAGGGACAGGGGTATGAACACTGAAGCTTTCTTT.

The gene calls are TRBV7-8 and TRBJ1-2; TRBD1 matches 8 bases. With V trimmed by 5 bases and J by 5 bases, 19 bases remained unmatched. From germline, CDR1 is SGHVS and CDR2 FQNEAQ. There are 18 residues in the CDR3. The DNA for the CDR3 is TGTGCCAGCAGCCCACACGCGGGTTCCCTCAGGGGGCTATATGGCTACACCTTC. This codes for CASSPHAGSLRGLYGYTF.

The CDR3 coding sequence is TGTGCCAGCAGCTATAATGCGGACACTGAAGCTTTCTTT. As protein: CASSYNADTEAFF. The chain employs TRBV5-8 and TRBJ1-1; D gene uncertain. The germline V and J ends were trimmed by 3 bases and 3 bases, with 9 bases remaining between them. The CDR3 length is 13 residues. Germline V gives CDR1 SGHTS, CDR2 YDEGEE.

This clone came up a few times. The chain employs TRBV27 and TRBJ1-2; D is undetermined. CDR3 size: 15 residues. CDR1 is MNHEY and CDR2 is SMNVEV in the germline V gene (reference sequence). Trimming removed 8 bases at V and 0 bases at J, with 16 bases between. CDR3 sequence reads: CASRPGTASNYGYTF. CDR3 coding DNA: TGTGCCAGCCGGCCCGGAACAGCCTCTAACTATGGCTACACCTTC.

The CDR3 DNA sequence: TGTGCCAGCAGCCTTGAAGGTTATAGCAATCAGCCCCAGCATTTT. This codes for CASSLEGYSNQPQHF. The chain joins TRBV6-5 to TRBJ1-5; D gene ambiguous. Germline CDR1 MNHEY, CDR2 SVGAGI. The CDR3 length is 15 residues. V lost 6 bases to trimming and J lost 0 bases, with 12 bases between them.